This T cell receptor beta chain came from a study of OX40 agonist ivuxolimab in advanced cancers. Study summary: The study gave patients intravenous ivuxolimab at 0.01 to 10 mg/kg every 2 weeks.

The CDR3 totals 14 residues. Germline V gives CDR1 MDHEN, CDR2 SYDVKM. J lost 5 bases, V lost 5 bases, and 8 bases had no gene match. The protocol was immunoSEQ multiplex PCR, while the TCRdb copy is restricted to in-frame clones and leaves out a portion. Of about 100,000 clones in the sample, approximately 90% were seen once. Excluded were patients having autoimmune disease history or systemic immunosuppression. The receptor comes from an adult with an advanced solid tumor such as melanoma, head and neck, liver or kidney cancer. The chain joins TRBV28 to TRBJ1-1; TRBD1 matches at 7 bases. The sample consisted of CD4+ or CD8+ T cells sorted from blood, taken in a trial of the OX40 agonist ivuxolimab. This CDR3 is CASSLDRVITEAFF. CDR3 bases: TGTGCCAGCAGTCTCGACAGGGTGATAACTGAAGCTTTCTTT.